The 18 T cell receptor beta chains reported below all come from one sample, sequenced in a study of cytomegalovirus exposure and HLA in healthy donors (TCRdb year 2017). Library preparation used the immunoSEQ multiplex PCR assay. For the multiplex PCR, a mixture combining 60 forward primers for TCR Vbeta segments and 13 reverse primers for TCR Jbeta segments was used. What TCRdb holds here is the immuneACCESS table cut down to in-frame rearrangements. Part of the clones is not present; checked against another copy, under half of the missing clones reflect an unresolved V gene, and the others are unexplained. The record for this sample contains approximately 120,000 clones. Together, the top ten hold about 2.7% of the sample. Material: PBMCs. All receptors come from a man aged 25-40 years in good health and CMV-seronegative.

The chain employs TRBV4-1 and TRBJ2-1, with 9 nucleotides matching TRBD2. Germline CDR1 MGHRA, CDR2 YSYEKL. V gave up 0 bases and J gave up 10 bases; unmatched junction bases: 4. There are 14 residues in the CDR3. The CDR3: CASSQEGLAGEQFF. In DNA form, the CDR3 reads TGCGCCAGCAGCCAAGAAGGCCTAGCGGGAGAGCAGTTCTTC.

The chain carries TRBV7-8 and TRBJ1-1, with 9 nucleotides matching TRBD1. Germline V gives CDR1 SGHVS, CDR2 FQNEAQ. This CDR3 has 16 amino acids. The trim removed 5 bases at V and 0 bases at J, leaving 7 bases unmatched. The CDR3 sequence is CASSRGTGSMNTEAFF. Here the CDR3 DNA reads TGTGCCAGCAGCCGAGGGACAGGGTCCATGAACACTGAAGCTTTCTTT.

The chain has TRBV7-2 and TRBJ2-7; perhaps TRBD1 as D (5 bases). V shed 3 bases and J shed 4 bases, with 13 bases lying between them. Germline V gives CDR1 SGHTA, CDR2 FQGNSA. The length of the CDR3 is 14 residues. CDR3 sequence: CASSFVPGLYEQYF. CDR3 sequence (DNA): TGTGCCAGCAGCTTTGTTCCAGGGTTGTACGAGCAGTACTTC.

The chain couples TRBV11-2 to TRBJ1-1, with D uncertain. The V and J ends lost 6 bases and 1 base respectively, with 15 bases between them. The germline CDR1 and CDR2 sequences are SGHAT and FQNNGV. This CDR3 spans 15 amino acids. CDR3: CASRQYVGGNTEAFF. The DNA for the CDR3 is TGTGCCAGCAGACAATATGTGGGAGGGAACACTGAAGCTTTCTTT.

The J gene is TRBJ1-2, the V gene TRBV29-1, with no clear D. The CDR3 runs 13 residues. The ends were cut back, 4 bases at V and 0 bases at J, with 9 bases in the middle. Per germline, CDR1 SQVTM and CDR2 ANQGSEA. CDR3 sequence: CSVGNGANYGYTF. The DNA for the CDR3 is TGCAGCGTTGGAAATGGAGCTAACTATGGCTACACCTTC.

This chain uses TRBV18 with TRBJ1-1; 7 bases match TRBD1. With V trimmed by 4 bases and J by 1 base, 12 bases remained unmatched. The germline CDR1 and CDR2 sequences are KGHSH and LQKENI. CDR3 size: 17 residues. The CDR3 here is CASSLEFGQVKNTEAFF. The CDR3, as DNA: TGTGCCAGCTCACTCGAGTTTGGACAGGTGAAGAACACTGAAGCTTTCTTT.

The V gene is TRBV19, the J gene TRBJ1-1; weak D call: TRBD1 (6 bases). Germline V gives CDR1 LNHDA, CDR2 SQIVND (reference sequence). V dropped 3 bases and J dropped 3 bases, with 11 bases sitting between them. This CDR3 spans 14 amino acids. CDR3 sequence (DNA): TGTGCCAGTAGTATCGATACAGGGTACACTGAAGCTTTCTTT. This gives the protein CASSIDTGYTEAFF.

The chain couples TRBV7-9 to TRBJ1-1; D is unresolved. The CDR3 extends over 13 amino acids. V lost 2 bases, J lost 3 bases, and 7 bases lay in between. From germline, CDR1 is SEHNR and CDR2 FQNEAQ (reference sequence). CDR3 sequence: CASSLTADTEAFF. In DNA, the CDR3 is TGTGCCAGCAGCTTAACGGCGGACACTGAAGCTTTCTTT.

This chain joins TRBV6-6 and TRBJ1-1, with TRBD1 matching 8 bases. V shed 5 bases, J shed 0 bases, and the junction held 5 bases outside the gene matches. CDR3 length equals 15 residues. Per germline, CDR1 MNHNY and CDR2 SVGAGI (reference sequence). The CDR3 protein is CASSDKTGVNTEAFF. Here the CDR3 DNA reads TGTGCCAGCAGTGACAAGACAGGGGTGAACACTGAAGCTTTCTTT.

With respect to this clone: Other DNA sequences of this sample code for an identical CDR3. The V and J genes are TRBV7-9 and TRBJ2-7; D is uncertain. Trimming removed 5 bases from V and 0 bases from J, with 8 bases in between. The CDR3 is 13 residues long. The germline V gene encodes CDR1 SEHNR and CDR2 FQNEAQ (reference sequence). The CDR3 here is CASSPSRSYEQYF. The CDR3, as DNA: TGTGCCAGCAGCCCGTCGCGCTCCTACGAGCAGTACTTC.

The chain recombines TRBV28 with TRBJ2-5, with D unresolved. This CDR3 is built from 12 residues. Looked up from germline, CDR1 is MDHEN and CDR2 is SYDVKM. The V end was cut by 7 bases, the J end by 4 bases, with 10 bases between. CDR3 DNA sequence: TGTGCCAGCACTTCGGTATTAGAGACCCAGTACTTC. The encoded protein is CASTSVLETQYF.

The chain joins TRBV4-2 to TRBJ2-1; the match to TRBD2 covers 12 bases. Germline values: CDR1 LGHNA, CDR2 YNFKEQ. The CDR3 is 16 residues long. J gave up 3 bases and V 6 bases, and 6 bases lay outside the gene matches. CDR3 bases: TGTGCCAGCAGGAAACTAGCGGGAGGAAGCTACAATGAGCAGTTCTTC. It is translated as CASRKLAGGSYNEQFF.

V gene TRBV5-6 combines with J gene TRBJ2-7; 9 bases fit TRBD1. Germline assignment: CDR1 SGHDT and CDR2 YYEEEE. Trimming removed 4 bases from V and 2 bases from J; junction bases left unmatched: 4. CDR3 length: 14 residues. The CDR3 DNA follows: TGTGCCAGCAGCATAGGGACAGGGCCCTACGAGCAGTACTTC. This translates into CASSIGTGPYEQYF.

J is TRBJ2-7 and V is TRBV5-5; D is uncertain. The CDR3 spans 12 residues. Germline V lookup: CDR1 SGHKS, CDR2 YYEKEE (reference sequence). The ends were cut back, 2 bases at V and 2 bases at J, with 5 bases in the middle. The CDR3 DNA follows: TGTGCCAGCAGCTTTATTACCTACGAGCAGTACTTC. It encodes CASSFITYEQYF. Full variable domain (rest looked up from reference TRBV5-5 and TRBJ2-7): DAGVTQSPTHLIKTRGQQVTLRCSPISGHKSVSWYQQVLGQGPQFIFQYYEKEERGRGNFPDRFSARQFPNYSSELNVNALLLGDSALYLCASSFITYEQYFGPGTRLTVT.

This chain joins TRBV6-5 and TRBJ1-1, with D perhaps matching TRBD1 (6 bases). This CDR3 spans 13 amino acids. CDR1 and CDR2 from the germline V gene are MNHEY and SVGAGI. V lost 6 bases, J lost 5 bases, and 13 bases lay in between. In nucleotides, the CDR3 is TGTGCCAGCAGACCTCCAGGGGAAACTGAAGCTTTCTTT. This gives the protein CASRPPGETEAFF.

The chain joins TRBV29-1 to TRBJ2-7, with D perhaps TRBD1 (6 bases). V lost 5 bases to trimming and J lost 3 bases, with 23 bases between them. The germline V gene has CDR1 SQVTM and CDR2 ANQGSEA. The CDR3 spans 16 residues. CDR3: CSVLRSGAGGRYEQYF. In DNA, the CDR3 is TGCAGCGTTCTGAGGTCAGGGGCTGGCGGACGCTACGAGCAGTACTTC.

V and J are TRBV6-6 and TRBJ1-5; 7 bases agree with TRBD1. Germline lookup yields CDR1 MNHNY and CDR2 SVGAGI (reference sequence). The CDR3 sequence is 16 residues long. Germline trimming cut 6 bases from V and 1 base from J; bases unmatched to any gene: 9. CDR3 in amino acids: CASRPRGRVSNQPQHF. The DNA of the CDR3 is TGTGCCAGCAGACCCAGGGGGAGAGTAAGCAATCAGCCCCAGCATTTT.

The chain links TRBV4-2 to TRBJ1-2; D unclear. CDR3 length: 12 amino acids. The V gene lost 4 bases and the J gene lost 7 bases, with 10 bases spanning the gap. Germline-derived CDR1 and CDR2 are LGHNA and YNFKEQ. CDR3 nucleotides: TGTGCCAGCAGCCCCACCGGTGGTGGCTACACCTTC. Amino acids: CASSPTGGGYTF.